The T cell receptor (beta chain) under discussion was sequenced for a study of blood T cell repertoires in COVID-19. In the study overall: Some COVID-19 samples were acute and others convalescent; all came from the United States, Italy and Spain. PBMCs, B-cell-depleted T cells, or T cells were the source of the cDNA or gDNA that made up the material.

The CDR3 contains 14 residues. Per germline, CDR1 MNHEY and CDR2 SMNVEV (reference sequence). V was clipped by 5 bases and J by 7 bases, with 14 bases between them. In the original workflow: Reference gene primer amplification gave estimated nucleated cell counts. Some clones are missing from TCRdb's copy, which holds only in-frame ones; the method was immunoSEQ multiplex PCR. Clone size and V and J calls were adopted from that table, with D and trimming inferred from the DNA. The sample carries about 210,000 clones, 80% to 90% recorded once. This chain joins TRBV27 and TRBJ1-4; the D gene is possibly TRBD1 (6 bases). The sequencing sample was made of peripheral blood. The origin of this receptor is a woman between 45 and 60 years old with active or convalescent COVID-19. The DNA of the CDR3 is TGTGCCAGCAGTAACACAGGGCTCGGTGAAAAACTGTTTTTT. Amino acid sequence: CASSNTGLGEKLFF. Based on the CDR3 plus reference TRBV27 and TRBJ1-4, the full variable domain is EAQVTQNPRYLITVTGKKLTVTCSQNMNHEYMSWYRQDPGLGLRQIYYSMNVEVTDKGDVPEGYKVSRKEKRNFPLILESPSPNQTSLYFCASSNTGLGEKLFFGSGTQLSVL.